The 14 T cell receptor beta chains given below trace back to one sample, sequenced in a study of T cells in Graves' hyperthyroidism and ophthalmopathy. What was amplified from RNA transcripts were TCR beta CDR3 regions. Using the HTBI primer set, a first-round RT-PCR was run on the TCR CDR3. MiXCR, applied by TCRdb to the multiplex PCR reads, yields one record per CDR3 protein. Of hundreds of thousands of distinct CDR3 sequences in the sample, roughly 15% were seen once. The sequenced sample consisted of blood. These receptors came from a woman between 45 and 65 years old with Graves' ophthalmopathy.

This clonotype has a count of ten or more. The genes are TRBV18 and TRBJ1-4; D remains ambiguous. The CDR3 length is 14 residues. V was pared by 3 bases and J by 4 bases, with 9 bases between. CDR1 is KGHSH and CDR2 is LQKENI in the germline V gene. CDR3 DNA sequence: TGTGCCAGCTCACCGGGAGCTAATAATGAAAAACTGTTTTTT. Its protein product is CASSPGANNEKLFF.

With respect to this clonotype: Because the CDR3's place on the DNA is in doubt, the DNA is left out and the CDR3 is given as listed by TCRdb. V is TRBV5-1 and J is TRBJ1-1; TRBD1 is taken as the D call from the table, unchecked against the DNA. The CDR3 length equals 19 residues, ends included. Germline assignment: CDR1 SGHRS and CDR2 YFSETQ. This CDR3 is CASSFYICSARGGGAEAFF.

This clonotype was found a few times. The chain has TRBV10-3 and TRBJ2-7, with 7 bases identical to TRBD1. This CDR3 comprises 12 residues. Germline V gives CDR1 ENHRY, CDR2 SYGVKD. The V segment lost 10 bases and the J segment 3 bases; nucleotides outside the gene matches: 6. The CDR3 DNA follows: TGTGCCAGCTGGGACAGCCTCTACGAGCAGTACTTC. It yields the protein CASWDSLYEQYF.

This clonotype was recorded many times. This sequence joins TRBV18 and TRBJ2-7; TRBD1 agrees at 9 bases. The junction had 18 bases not matched to a gene; V was cut back by 5 bases and J by 4 bases. The CDR3 consists of 18 residues. CDR1 KGHSH and CDR2 LQKENI come from the germline V gene. The CDR3 loop reads CASSSAQGARIALYEQYF. As DNA, the CDR3 is TGTGCCAGCTCATCCGCACAGGGGGCGCGTATCGCACTATACGAGCAGTACTTC.

This clonotype appeared many times. The chain is built from TRBV7-9 and TRBJ2-1; 9 bases agree with TRBD1. Germline lookup yields CDR1 SEHNR and CDR2 FQNEAQ (reference sequence). Unmatched junction bases numbered 8, after V lost 1 base and J lost 7 bases. This CDR3 contains 16 residues. This chain's CDR3 is CASSLGTGGYPNEQFF. The CDR3 DNA reads as TGTGCCAGCAGCTTAGGAACAGGGGGCTATCCGAATGAGCAGTTCTTC.

The chain combines TRBV12-3 or TRBV12-4 with TRBJ1-1, with D tentatively TRBD1 (6 bases). V lost 5 bases and J 7 bases, leaving 14 bases between the germline ends. The CDR3 sequence is 13 residues long. The CDR3 protein is CASSPRQANEAFF. In DNA, the CDR3 is TGTGCCAGCAGTCCCCGACAGGCCAATGAAGCTTTCTTT.

The rearrangement uses TRBV6-1 and TRBJ2-7; 9 positions match TRBD1. CDR1 is MNHNS, CDR2 SASEGT, per germline. CDR3 size: 20 residues. Unmatched junction bases numbered 24, after V lost 6 bases and J lost 3 bases. This chain's CDR3 is CASRPGQGSKPGLDFYEQYF. The CDR3 nucleotides read TGTGCCAGCAGACCGGGACAGGGATCTAAGCCGGGACTGGACTTCTACGAGCAGTACTTC.

At least ten counts were recorded for this clonotype. V usage is TRBV6-2 or TRBV6-3 and J usage is TRBJ1-2; no clear D. V was trimmed by 2 bases and J by 2 bases, leaving 6 bases between them. CDR1 is MNHEY, CDR2 SVGEGT, per germline. The length of the CDR3 is 13 residues. As DNA, the CDR3 is TGTGCCAGCAGTTACGACGGGAACTATGGCTACACCTTC. This translates into CASSYDGNYGYTF.

A few counts support this clonotype. This sequence joins TRBV12-3 or TRBV12-4 and TRBJ2-1; 13 bases fit TRBD2. The CDR3 covers 15 residues. Germline trimming cut 5 bases from V and 10 bases from J; bases unmatched to any gene: 8. The CDR3 sequence: CASSRTSGSPGEQFF. CDR3 bases: TGTGCCAGCAGTAGGACTAGCGGGAGCCCTGGGGAGCAGTTCTTC.

This clonotype showed up just a few times. The chain couples TRBV5-1 to TRBJ2-7, with TRBD2 identical over 9 bases. CDR3 length: 14 amino acids. The trim removed 2 bases at V and 6 bases at J, leaving 6 bases unmatched. Looked up from germline, CDR1 is SGHRS and CDR2 is YFSETQ. This CDR3 is CASSFSGSMGEQYF. CDR3 nucleotide sequence: TGCGCCAGCAGCTTTAGCGGGAGTATGGGCGAGCAGTACTTC.

In its sample, this clonotype was seen many times. The CDR3 DNA is TGTGCCAGCAGTTACTCCGTCACGCCCCCTTACACTGAAGCTTTCTTT. This codes for CASSYSVTPPYTEAFF. The chain employs TRBV6-6 and TRBJ1-1; D remains unclear. There are 16 residues in the CDR3. V was cut by 0 bases and J by 3 bases, with 14 bases left in between. The germline gives CDR1 MNHNY, CDR2 SVGAGI (reference sequence).

The V and J genes are TRBV20-1 and TRBJ2-7; 13 bases line up with TRBD2. V was pared by 4 bases and J by 3 bases, with 3 bases of the junction left unmatched. The CDR3 runs 14 residues. CDR1 DFQATT and CDR2 SNEGSKA come from the germline V gene (reference sequence). The CDR3 nucleotides are TGCAGTGCTAAGGGACTAGCGGGGTACTACGAGCAGTACTTC. Its protein is CSAKGLAGYYEQYF.

The chain couples TRBV19 to TRBJ1-5; D unresolved. The V and J ends lost 5 bases and 7 bases respectively, with 9 bases between them. Germline-derived CDR1 and CDR2 are LNHDA and SQIVND (reference sequence). The length of the CDR3 is 12 residues. CDR3 region: CASSVPTQPQHF. The DNA for the CDR3 is TGTGCCAGTAGTGTACCGACACAGCCCCAGCATTTT.

This clonotype was counted at least ten times. The chain joins TRBV5-1 to TRBJ2-3; a weak D match, TRBD2 (5 bases). Deletions cut 0 bases from V and 2 bases from J, with 7 bases between. This CDR3 region has 14 residues. Germline CDR1 is SGHRS and CDR2 is YFSETQ. The CDR3 sequence is CASSLGADTDTQYF. CDR3 DNA: TGCGCCAGCAGCTTGGGAGCGGACACAGATACGCAGTATTTT. The whole variable domain, remainder taken from reference TRBV5-1 and TRBJ2-3, is KAGVTQTPRYLIKTRGQQVTLSCSPISGHRSVSWYQQTPGQGLQFLFEYFSETQRNKGNFPGRFSGRQFSNSRSEMNVSTLELGDSALYLCASSLGADTDTQYFGPGTRLTVL.